This T cell receptor beta chain was identified in a study of shared clonotypes between healthy human individuals. Original processing notes: Junction-only sequences without quality scores came from ImmunoSEQ, so filtering differed. TCRdb's table, derived via immunoSEQ multiplex PCR, lists solely in-frame clones and lacks some. The V and J calls and clone size were taken over from that table, and D and trimming were inferred from the DNA. Of more than 900,000 clones in the sample, around 78% were seen once. This clonotype originated in a man aged 18 to 30 in good health. Some clones in this sample may be carry-over from other donors' samples. Sequenced material: memory CD4+ T cells from PBMCs. Subset of the sample: CD45RA-negative fraction.

The CDR3 DNA is TGTGCCAGTAGTATGGACAGGGGTTACAATCAGCCCCAGCATTTT. Translation gives CASSMDRGYNQPQHF. The chain combines TRBV19 with TRBJ1-5, with 9 bases that match TRBD1. CDR3 length: 15 amino acids. The V gene's germline CDR1 is LNHDA and CDR2 SQIVND (reference sequence). J gave up 3 bases and V 3 bases, and 3 bases lay outside the gene matches.